Listed below are T cell receptor beta chains from one sample, sequenced in a study of synovial regulatory T cells in juvenile arthritis. The table came from immunoSEQ multiplex PCR; TCRdb's copy has only in-frame clones and leaves some out. In all, the sample yields 9,000 to 10,000 clones. Sequenced input: Treg cells from blood. These receptors were taken from a donor between 2 and 29 years old with juvenile idiopathic arthritis. CDR3s include the opening cysteine and the closing phenylalanine or tryptophan.

v_gene,j_gene,CDR3aa
TRBV28,TRBJ2-1,CASSFRRGYNEQFF
TRBV14,TRBJ1-3,CASNTGFPGNTIYF
TRBV7-3,TRBJ2-7,CASSLMRAEGGQYF
TRBV2,TRBJ2-2,CASTYRVSTGELFF
TRBV25-1,TRBJ1-1,CASQGQLNTEAFF
TRBV5-1,TRBJ2-3,CASSLVVPSTDTQYF
TRBV27,TRBJ2-1,CASSLLAGGGNEQFF
TRBV19,TRBJ2-1,CASSTRGNSYNEQFF
TRBV10-3,TRBJ1-1,CAISPVNTEAFF
TRBV28,TRBJ2-7,CASSPPGLASYEQYF
TRBV5-6,TRBJ2-7,CASTRARGASYEQYF
TRBV18,TRBJ2-1,CASSLQTGSGNEQFF
TRBV5-1,TRBJ2-7,CASSSEPVYEQYF
TRBV6-1,TRBJ2-3,CASSGEGRGPYTDTQYF
TRBV7-8,TRBJ2-7,CASSWVGDEQYF
TRBV5-1,TRBJ1-1,CASSLEGKLITEAFF
TRBV5-6,TRBJ2-3,CASSPPGTVGTDTQYF
TRBV10-3,TRBJ2-7,CAINRDRGLEQYF
TRBV5-4,TRBJ1-6,CASSPTQNLNSPLHF
TRBV29-1,TRBJ1-2,CSVASLRDGYTF
TRBV18,TRBJ1-2,CASSPPAQVYGYTF
TRBV5-4,TRBJ1-2,CASSQGQGGSMGGYTF
TRBV14,TRBJ2-7,CASSPIQGQGYEQYF
TRBV7-9,TRBJ1-2,CASSLLDYGYTF
TRBV19,TRBJ2-7,CASSRGTPLEQYF
TRBV10-2,TRBJ2-5,CASSPLGLQETQYF
TRBV6-5,TRBJ2-7,CASSYRDRGEQYF
TRBV4-2,TRBJ2-2,CASSQVRLAGVNTGELFF
TRBV6-6,TRBJ2-1,CASSRPGGRADEQFF
TRBV18,TRBJ2-1,CASSPTGLAGLFF
TRBV10-2,TRBJ2-1,CASSESSGRFEQFF
TRBV28,TRBJ1-4,CASKGNEKLFF
TRBV28,TRBJ2-7,CASSFLGELNTYEQYF
TRBV6-5,TRBJ2-7,CASSYSEAVAYEQYF
TRBV19,TRBJ1-4,CASSMGEWGEKLFF
TRBV19,TRBJ1-4,CASSPSTGVGTNEKLFF
TRBV5-4,TRBJ2-1,CASSPSGTSGAYNEQFF
TRBV5-1,TRBJ2-1,CASRVTPSSYNEQFF
TRBV2,TRBJ2-4,CATRWGRVSAKNIQYF
TRBV5-1,TRBJ2-1,CASSASGQAYNEQFF